This T cell receptor beta chain was captured in a study of cytomegalovirus exposure and HLA in healthy donors. The PCR used 60 Vbeta and 13 Jbeta primers. The repertoire was sequenced with immunoSEQ multiplex PCR; TCRdb's copy has only in-frame clones and lacks some. The top ten hold 2.2% of the sample, which has about 160,000 clones, approximately 80% seen once. Remarks on this clone: One end of the junction varies from germline; a read error may be responsible.

This clonotype was sampled from a man aged 45 to 65 in good health and CMV-seropositive. The material sequenced was PBMCs.

The CDR3 sequence is CVSSIGGMVLNEQFF. In nucleotides, the CDR3 is TGTGTCAGTAGTATTGGAGGGATGGTCCTGAATGAGCAGTTCTTC. This chain connects TRBV19 to TRBJ2-1; the D gene is possibly TRBD2 (6 bases). The CDR3 loop spans 15 amino acids. CDR1 and CDR2 from the germline V gene are LNHDA and SQIVND (reference sequence).